This T cell receptor beta chain was found in a study of early T cells in non-severe SARS-CoV-2 infection (dated by TCRdb to about 2021). The study in broad terms: TCR sequencing used bulk RNA from unsorted whole blood, so alpha and beta chains could not be paired. Points the paper makes about the study in general: VDJdb matching was skewed toward anti-spike CD8 responses and likely underestimated virus-specific expansions, missing private and CD4 specificities.

The study was a case-control design nested within a healthcare worker cohort in London, UK, with weekly nasopharyngeal swab PCR tests and blood sampling. Between 23 and 31 March 2020, the week of the UK lockdown, healthcare workers were enrolled and then followed up weekly for as long as 16 weeks. On this clonotype: There is no known antigen for this receptor. Being one base from a much bigger clone, this may be a read error.

The germline V gene specifies SGHNT as CDR1 and YENEEA as CDR2. The CDR3, from cysteine to phenylalanine, totals 16 residues. Only the CDR3 part of the read is kept: 48 bases, read in frame from the first base. To prepare the library, 5' RACE was applied. Sequencing was carried out with a NextSeq 500. The TCR library protocol attached unique molecular identifiers to individual cDNA molecules to correct for sequencing error and PCR bias. Both TCR alpha and beta chains were sequenced, and tight co-correlation was observed between alpha and beta sequence abundances in each sample. The authors' pipeline ran thus. Decombinator V4 was used to perform V gene, J gene and CDR3 annotation of TCR sequences. Expanded TCRs were defined as changing significantly between any two time points under a Poisson model with p below 0.0001. TCR abundances were normalised to the total number of TCRs sequenced per sample and expressed as counts per million. MAIT TCRs were defined by TRAV1-2 paired with TRAJ12, TRAJ20 or TRAJ33, and iNKT TCRs by TRAV10 paired with TRAJ18. VDJdb, accessed 1 November 2021, was searched for CMV, EBV and SARS-CoV-2 annotated TCRs, excluding TCRs annotated for multiple antigens. The public reads were quality trimmed at Q25 with fastp and then assembled into clones with MiXCR by TCRdb, keeping productive beta chains. One record per CDR3 amino acid sequence lists the most common genes and DNA. In this record, the V and J calls reflect TCRdb's handling and not the investigators' own analysis. For this sample the table gives over 30,000 distinct CDR3 sequences, of which approximately 5% were detected only once. The ten biggest clones cover 20% to 25% of the sample.

The sequenced sample was whole blood. The source is an adult who was a healthcare worker with PCR-confirmed SARS-CoV-2 infection or an uninfected control (not recorded which). This chain joins TRBV11-3 to TRBJ1-4; D gene: possibly TRBD1, on 6 matching bases. The CDR3 reads CASSLVPTGRDEKLLF. The DNA sequence is as follows: TGTGCCAGCAGCTTAGTTCCCACAGGGCGGGATGAAAAACTGTTATTT.